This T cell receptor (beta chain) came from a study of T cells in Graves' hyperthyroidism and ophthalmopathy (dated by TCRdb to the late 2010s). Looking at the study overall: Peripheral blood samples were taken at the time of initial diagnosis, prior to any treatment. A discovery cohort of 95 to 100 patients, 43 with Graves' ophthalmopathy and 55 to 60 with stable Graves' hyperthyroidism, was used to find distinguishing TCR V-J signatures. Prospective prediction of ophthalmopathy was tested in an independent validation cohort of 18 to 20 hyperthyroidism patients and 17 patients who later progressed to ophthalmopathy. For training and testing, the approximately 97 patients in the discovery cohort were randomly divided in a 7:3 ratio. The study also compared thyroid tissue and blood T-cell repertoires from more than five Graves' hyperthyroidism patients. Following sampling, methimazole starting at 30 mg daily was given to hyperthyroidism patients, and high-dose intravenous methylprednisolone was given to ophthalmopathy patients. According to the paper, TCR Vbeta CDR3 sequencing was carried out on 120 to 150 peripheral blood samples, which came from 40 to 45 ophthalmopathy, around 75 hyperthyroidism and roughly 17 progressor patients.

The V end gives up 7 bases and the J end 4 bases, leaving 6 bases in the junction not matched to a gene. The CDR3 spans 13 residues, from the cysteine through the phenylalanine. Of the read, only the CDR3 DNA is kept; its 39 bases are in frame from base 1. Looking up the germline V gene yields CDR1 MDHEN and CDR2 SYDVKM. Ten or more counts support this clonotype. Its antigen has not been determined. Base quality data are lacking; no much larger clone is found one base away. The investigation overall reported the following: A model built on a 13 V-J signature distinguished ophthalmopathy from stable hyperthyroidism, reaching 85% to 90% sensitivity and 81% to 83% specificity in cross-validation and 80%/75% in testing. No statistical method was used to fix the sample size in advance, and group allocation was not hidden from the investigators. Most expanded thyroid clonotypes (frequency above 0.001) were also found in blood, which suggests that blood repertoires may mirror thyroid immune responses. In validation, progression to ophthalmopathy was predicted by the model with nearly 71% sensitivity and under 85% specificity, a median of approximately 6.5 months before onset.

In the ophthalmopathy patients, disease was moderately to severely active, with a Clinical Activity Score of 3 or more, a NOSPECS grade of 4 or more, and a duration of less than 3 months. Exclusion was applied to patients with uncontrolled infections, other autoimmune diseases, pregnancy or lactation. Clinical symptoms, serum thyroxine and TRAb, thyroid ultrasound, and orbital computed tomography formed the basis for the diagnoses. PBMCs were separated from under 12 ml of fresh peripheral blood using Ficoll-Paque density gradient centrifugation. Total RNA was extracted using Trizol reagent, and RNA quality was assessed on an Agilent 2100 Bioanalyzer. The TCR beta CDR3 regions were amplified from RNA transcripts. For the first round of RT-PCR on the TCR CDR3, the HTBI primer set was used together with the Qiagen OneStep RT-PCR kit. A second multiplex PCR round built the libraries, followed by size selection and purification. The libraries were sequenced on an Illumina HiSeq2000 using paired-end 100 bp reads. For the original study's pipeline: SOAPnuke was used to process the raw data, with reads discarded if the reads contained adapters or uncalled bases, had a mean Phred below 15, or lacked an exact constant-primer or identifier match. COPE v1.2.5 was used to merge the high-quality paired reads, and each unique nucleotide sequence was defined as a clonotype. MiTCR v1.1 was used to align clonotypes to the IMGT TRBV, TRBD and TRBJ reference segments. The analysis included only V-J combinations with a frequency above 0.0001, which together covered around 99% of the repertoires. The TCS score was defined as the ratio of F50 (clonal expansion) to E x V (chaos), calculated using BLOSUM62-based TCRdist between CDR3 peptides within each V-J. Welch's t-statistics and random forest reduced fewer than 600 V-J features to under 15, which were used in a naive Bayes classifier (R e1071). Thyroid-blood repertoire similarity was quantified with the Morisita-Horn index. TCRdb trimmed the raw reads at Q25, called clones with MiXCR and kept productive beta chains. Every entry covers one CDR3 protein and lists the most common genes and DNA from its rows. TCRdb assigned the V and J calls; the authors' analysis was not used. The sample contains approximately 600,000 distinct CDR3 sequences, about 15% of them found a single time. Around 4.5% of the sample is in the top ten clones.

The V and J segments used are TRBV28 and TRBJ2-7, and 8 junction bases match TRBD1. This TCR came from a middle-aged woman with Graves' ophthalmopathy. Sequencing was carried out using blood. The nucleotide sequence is TGTGCCAGCAATCCCGGGACAGGATACGAGCAGTACTTC. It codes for CASNPGTGYEQYF.